These T cell receptor beta chains were read from a single sample in a study of vaccination and CD4 T cells after COVID-19. TCRdb re-called the PCR reads with MiXCR, one entry per CDR3 protein. In the table there are some 13,000 distinct CDR3 sequences, 60% to 70% of which are singletons. Antigen specificity for these receptors is unknown. Material: CD4+ T cells from blood, cultured in vitro. These receptors came from a human donor who had recovered from COVID-19. CDR3s leave out the opening cysteine and the closing phenylalanine or tryptophan. Each record gives: J gene, CDR3 length, V gene, CDR3 protein.

j_call: TRBJ1-3
cdr3_length: 11
v_call: TRBV6-1
cdr3_aa: ASLRGGGNTIY

j_call: TRBJ1-5
cdr3_length: 13
v_call: TRBV5-1
cdr3_aa: ASSSGGDSNQPQH

j_call: TRBJ1-2
cdr3_length: 15
v_call: TRBV4-1
cdr3_aa: ASSPLQAPRMNYGYT

j_call: TRBJ2-5
cdr3_length: 12
v_call: TRBV6-2/TRBV6-3
cdr3_aa: ASSSTPFQETQY

j_call: TRBJ2-7
cdr3_length: 10
v_call: TRBV27
cdr3_aa: ASSSGSYEQY

j_call: TRBJ2-2
cdr3_length: 12
v_call: TRBV18
cdr3_aa: ASSPDYNTGELF

j_call: TRBJ2-1
cdr3_length: 13
v_call: TRBV6-1
cdr3_aa: ASSLGLGGNNEQF

j_call: TRBJ2-4
cdr3_length: 13
v_call: TRBV6-1
cdr3_aa: ASSDPGGGKNIQY

j_call: TRBJ2-7
cdr3_length: 13
v_call: TRBV6-5
cdr3_aa: ASSSWDRATYEQY

j_call: TRBJ1-2
cdr3_length: 13
v_call: TRBV6-4
cdr3_aa: ASRVQDGANYGYT

j_call: TRBJ2-3
cdr3_length: 13
v_call: TRBV24-1
cdr3_aa: ATSDFAGAEDTQY

j_call: TRBJ2-5
cdr3_length: 16
v_call: TRBV2
cdr3_aa: ASSGPGTSGIPQETQY

j_call: TRBJ1-2
cdr3_length: 9
v_call: TRBV30
cdr3_aa: AWSHQGGYT

j_call: TRBJ2-3
cdr3_length: 11
v_call: TRBV20-1
cdr3_aa: SARDQSTDTQY

j_call: TRBJ2-1
cdr3_length: 10
v_call: TRBV24-1
cdr3_aa: ATSDFDDKQF

j_call: TRBJ2-7
cdr3_length: 13
v_call: TRBV5-4
cdr3_aa: ASSEQRELPYEQY

j_call: TRBJ2-3
cdr3_length: 14
v_call: TRBV7-2
cdr3_aa: ASSLEAPGGADTQY

j_call: TRBJ2-5
cdr3_length: 13
v_call: TRBV19
cdr3_aa: ASSMRQGLEETQY

j_call: TRBJ1-4
cdr3_length: 12
v_call: TRBV15
cdr3_aa: ATTRDRGAEKLF

j_call: TRBJ2-5
cdr3_length: 13
v_call: TRBV7-2
cdr3_aa: ASSPGTGERETQY

j_call: TRBJ1-1
cdr3_length: 12
v_call: TRBV20-1
cdr3_aa: SALPSGLQGRAF

j_call: TRBJ1-6
cdr3_length: 13
v_call: TRBV20-1
cdr3_aa: SAPRSHSGNSPLH

j_call: TRBJ1-2
cdr3_length: 12
v_call: TRBV3-1
cdr3_aa: ASSQVAGGPGYT

j_call: TRBJ2-2
cdr3_length: 14
v_call: TRBV27
cdr3_aa: ASSLGDRVGTGELF

j_call: TRBJ2-3
cdr3_length: 14
v_call: TRBV7-2
cdr3_aa: ASSLSSGSPTDTQY

j_call: TRBJ2-1
cdr3_length: 11
v_call: TRBV24-1
cdr3_aa: ATVGGASNEQF

j_call: TRBJ1-2
cdr3_length: 12
v_call: TRBV6-1
cdr3_aa: ASVSGTLNYGYT

j_call: TRBJ1-2
cdr3_length: 14
v_call: TRBV28
cdr3_aa: APAGTGGVGGYGYT

j_call: TRBJ2-5
cdr3_length: 15
v_call: TRBV19
cdr3_aa: ASRDQGLAGVKETQY

j_call: TRBJ2-2
cdr3_length: 13
v_call: TRBV11-2
cdr3_aa: ASSPYLGGTGELF

j_call: TRBJ2-7
cdr3_length: 10
v_call: TRBV27
cdr3_aa: ASSFLGNEQY

j_call: TRBJ1-1
cdr3_length: 12
v_call: TRBV7-3
cdr3_aa: ASSPSGLNTEAF

j_call: TRBJ1-6
cdr3_length: 12
v_call: TRBV20-1
cdr3_aa: SARRQGVNSPLH

j_call: TRBJ1-5
cdr3_length: 13
v_call: TRBV6-5
cdr3_aa: ASSYRGTSNQPQH

j_call: TRBJ2-7
cdr3_length: 10
v_call: TRBV7-9
cdr3_aa: ASSLGEGKQY

j_call: TRBJ2-1
cdr3_length: 12
v_call: TRBV27
cdr3_aa: ASSSPPLGYEQF

j_call: TRBJ1-2
cdr3_length: 12
v_call: TRBV7-2
cdr3_aa: ASSLDGPLYGYT

j_call: TRBJ2-5
cdr3_length: 11
v_call: TRBV6-2/TRBV6-3
cdr3_aa: ASRVSGQETQY

j_call: TRBJ1-1
cdr3_length: 15
v_call: TRBV4-3
cdr3_aa: ASSQMGGALMNTEAF

j_call: TRBJ2-3
cdr3_length: 13
v_call: TRBV11-2
cdr3_aa: ASSLERERTDTQY

j_call: TRBJ1-2
cdr3_length: 12
v_call: TRBV11-3
cdr3_aa: ASSLQGQTYGYT

j_call: TRBJ1-1
cdr3_length: 13
v_call: TRBV7-3
cdr3_aa: ASSPYGGENTEAF

j_call: TRBJ1-2
cdr3_length: 9
v_call: TRBV6-1
cdr3_aa: ASSVSYGYT

j_call: TRBJ2-5
cdr3_length: 11
v_call: TRBV5-4
cdr3_aa: ASSRRFQETQY

j_call: TRBJ2-7
cdr3_length: 11
v_call: TRBV6-2/TRBV6-3
cdr3_aa: ASQRDKIYEQY

j_call: TRBJ1-2
cdr3_length: 14
v_call: TRBV28
cdr3_aa: ASSLRQGWGNYGYT

j_call: TRBJ2-7
cdr3_length: 12
v_call: TRBV27
cdr3_aa: ASSYVQGAHEQY

j_call: TRBJ1-5
cdr3_length: 10
v_call: TRBV7-6
cdr3_aa: ASSLGDQPQH

j_call: TRBJ2-7
cdr3_length: 12
v_call: TRBV12-3/TRBV12-4
cdr3_aa: ASSTRRGTYEQY

j_call: TRBJ2-2
cdr3_length: 13
v_call: TRBV6-1
cdr3_aa: ASSRGQGILGELF

j_call: TRBJ2-2
cdr3_length: 10
v_call: TRBV12-3/TRBV12-4
cdr3_aa: ASSTGVGELF

j_call: TRBJ1-2
cdr3_length: 13
v_call: TRBV20-1
cdr3_aa: SARYRGMSIYGYT

j_call: TRBJ1-1
cdr3_length: 12
v_call: TRBV7-3
cdr3_aa: ASSTRAGGTEAF

j_call: TRBJ2-1
cdr3_length: 13
v_call: TRBV5-1
cdr3_aa: ASSLGTGTLNEQF